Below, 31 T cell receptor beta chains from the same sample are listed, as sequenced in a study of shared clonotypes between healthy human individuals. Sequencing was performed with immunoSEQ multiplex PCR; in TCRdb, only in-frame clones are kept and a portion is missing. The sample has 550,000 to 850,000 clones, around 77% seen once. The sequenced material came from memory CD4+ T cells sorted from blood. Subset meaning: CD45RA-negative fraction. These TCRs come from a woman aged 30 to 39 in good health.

Here the CDR3 reads CASSLGFIQVSGNTIYF. CDR3 DNA: TGTGCCAGCAGCTTAGGGTTCATCCAAGTCTCTGGAAACACCATATATTTT. V is TRBV7-2 and J is TRBJ1-3; the D is unclear. Germline V CDR1 and CDR2: SGHTA, FQGNSA. The CDR3 sequence is 17 residues long. Trimming left V 1 base short and J 0 bases short, with 13 bases between.

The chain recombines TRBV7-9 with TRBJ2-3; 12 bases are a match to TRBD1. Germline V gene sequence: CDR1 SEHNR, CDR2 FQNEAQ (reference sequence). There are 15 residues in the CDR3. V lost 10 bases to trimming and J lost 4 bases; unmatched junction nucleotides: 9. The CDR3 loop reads CATLPGTGGPDTQYF. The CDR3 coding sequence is TGTGCCACCCTACCCGGGACAGGGGGCCCAGATACGCAGTATTTT. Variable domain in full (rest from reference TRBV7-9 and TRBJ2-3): DTGVSQNPRHKITKRGQNVTFRCDPISEHNRLYWYRQTLGQGPEFLTYFQNEAQLEKSRLLSDRFSAERPKGSFSTLEIQRTEQGDSAMYLCATLPGTGGPDTQYFGPGTRLTVL.

CDR3: CASKRAGSSGRANEQFF. The CDR3 coding sequence is TGTGCCAGTAAGCGCGCTGGGTCTAGCGGGAGGGCCAATGAGCAGTTCTTC. The chain combines TRBV19 with TRBJ2-1, with TRBD2 identical over 12 bases. Germline CDR1 LNHDA, CDR2 SQIVND (reference sequence). V trimming: 7 bases; J trimming: 6 bases; junction bases outside the gene matches: 13. This CDR3 is built from 17 residues.

The CDR3 region is CASTGRMTSTEAFF. CDR3 DNA: TGTGCCAGCACGGGGAGGATGACGAGCACTGAAGCTTTCTTT. The gene calls are TRBV2 and TRBJ1-1; no reliable D call. This CDR3 has 14 amino acids. From germline, CDR1 is SNHLY and CDR2 FYNNEI. Trimming left V 7 bases short and J 4 bases short, with 16 bases between.

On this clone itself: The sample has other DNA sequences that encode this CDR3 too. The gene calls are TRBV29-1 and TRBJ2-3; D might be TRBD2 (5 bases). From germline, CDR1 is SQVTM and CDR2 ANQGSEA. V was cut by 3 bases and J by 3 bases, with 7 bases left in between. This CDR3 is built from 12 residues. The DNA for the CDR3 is TGCAGCGTTGACTCGGGGACAGATACGCAGTATTTT. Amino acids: CSVDSGTDTQYF.

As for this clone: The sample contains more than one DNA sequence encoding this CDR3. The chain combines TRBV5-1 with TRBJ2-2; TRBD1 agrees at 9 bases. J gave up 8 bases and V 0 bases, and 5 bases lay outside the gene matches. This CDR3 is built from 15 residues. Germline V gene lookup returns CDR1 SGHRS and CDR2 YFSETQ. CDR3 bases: TGCGCCAGCAGCTTGGGGGACAGGGATTCTGGGGAGCTGTTTTTT. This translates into CASSLGDRDSGELFF.

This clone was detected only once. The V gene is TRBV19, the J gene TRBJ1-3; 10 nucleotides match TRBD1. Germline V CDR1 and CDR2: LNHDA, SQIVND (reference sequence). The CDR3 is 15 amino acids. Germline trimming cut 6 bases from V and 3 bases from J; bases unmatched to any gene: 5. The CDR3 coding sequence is TGTGCCAGTAGCTTACGGGACAGGGGTGGAAACACCATATATTTT. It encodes CASSLRDRGGNTIYF.

The CDR3 nucleotides read TGTGCCAGCAGTTTCAGGCCAGGGAGCTCCTACGAGCAGTACTTC. As protein: CASSFRPGSSYEQYF. This chain uses TRBV6-6 with TRBJ2-7, with D tentatively TRBD1 or TRBD2 (5 bases each). Looked up from germline, CDR1 is MNHNY and CDR2 is SVGAGI (reference sequence). The CDR3 totals 15 residues. V was pared by 4 bases and J by 0 bases, with 13 bases between.

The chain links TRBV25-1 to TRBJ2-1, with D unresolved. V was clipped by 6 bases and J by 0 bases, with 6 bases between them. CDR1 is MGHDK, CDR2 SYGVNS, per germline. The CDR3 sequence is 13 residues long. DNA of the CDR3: TGTGCCAGCAGAGGTCCCTCCTACAATGAGCAGTTCTTC. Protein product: CASRGPSYNEQFF.

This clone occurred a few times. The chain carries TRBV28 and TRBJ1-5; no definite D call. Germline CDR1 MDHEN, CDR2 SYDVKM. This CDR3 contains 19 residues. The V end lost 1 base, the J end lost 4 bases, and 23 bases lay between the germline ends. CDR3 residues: CASSLLDFSGRWWNQPQHF. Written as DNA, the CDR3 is TGTGCCAGCAGTTTATTGGATTTCAGTGGACGGTGGTGGAATCAGCCCCAGCATTTT.

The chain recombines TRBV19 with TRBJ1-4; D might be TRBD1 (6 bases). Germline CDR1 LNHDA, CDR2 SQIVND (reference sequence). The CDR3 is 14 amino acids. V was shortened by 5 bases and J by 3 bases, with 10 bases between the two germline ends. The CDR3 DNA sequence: TGTGCCAGTAGTTACAGGGTACCTAATGAAAAACTGTTTTTT. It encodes CASSYRVPNEKLFF.

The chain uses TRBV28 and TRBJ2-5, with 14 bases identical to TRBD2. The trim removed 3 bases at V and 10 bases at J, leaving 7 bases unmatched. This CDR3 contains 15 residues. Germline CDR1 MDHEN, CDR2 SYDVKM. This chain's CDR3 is CASSFGTSGSQFQYF. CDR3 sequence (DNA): TGTGCCAGCAGTTTCGGGACTAGCGGGAGCCAGTTCCAGTACTTC.

The CDR3 region is CSVERGSYEQYF. The CDR3 region has the DNA TGCAGCGTTGAACGAGGATCCTACGAGCAGTACTTC. The chain joins TRBV29-1 to TRBJ2-5, with D unclear. The J call is uncertain, as TRBJ2-7 better fits the DNA end. Germline-derived CDR1 and CDR2 are SQVTM and ANQGSEA. This CDR3 contains 12 residues.

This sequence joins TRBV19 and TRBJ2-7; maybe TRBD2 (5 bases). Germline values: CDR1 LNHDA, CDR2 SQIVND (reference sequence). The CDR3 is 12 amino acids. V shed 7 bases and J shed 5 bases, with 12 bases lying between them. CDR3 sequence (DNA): TGTGCCAGTACTAGCAATTTGGACGAGCAGTACTTC. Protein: CASTSNLDEQYF. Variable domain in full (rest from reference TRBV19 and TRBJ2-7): DGGITQSPKYLFRKEGQNVTLSCEQNLNHDAMYWYRQDPGQGLRLIYYSQIVNDFQKGDIAEGYSVSREKKESFPLTVTSAQKNPTAFYLCASTSNLDEQYFGPGTRLTVT.

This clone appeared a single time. The CDR3 region is CASSPRGGQLSNQPQHF. CDR3 coding DNA: TGCGCCAGCAGCCCCAGGGGGGGACAGCTTAGCAATCAGCCCCAGCATTTT. The chain has TRBV10-2 and TRBJ1-5; 7 bases fit TRBD1. This CDR3 is 17 amino acids long. The V gene end was trimmed by 6 bases and the J gene end by 0 bases; junction bases not matched to a gene: 11. CDR1 WSHSY and CDR2 SAAADI come from the germline V gene.

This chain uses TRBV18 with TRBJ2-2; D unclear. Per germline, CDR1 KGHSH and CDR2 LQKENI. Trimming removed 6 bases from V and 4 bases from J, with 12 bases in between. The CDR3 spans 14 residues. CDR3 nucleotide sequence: TGTGCCAGCTCTCCCACCGCCGCCACCGGGGAGCTGTTTTTT. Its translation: CASSPTAATGELFF.

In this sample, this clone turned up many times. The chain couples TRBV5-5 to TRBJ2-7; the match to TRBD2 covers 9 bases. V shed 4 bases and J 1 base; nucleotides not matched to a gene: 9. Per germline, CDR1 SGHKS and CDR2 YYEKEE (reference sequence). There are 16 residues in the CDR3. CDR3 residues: CASSMVAGVGSYEQYF. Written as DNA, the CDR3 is TGTGCCAGCAGCATGGTAGCGGGAGTGGGTTCCTACGAGCAGTACTTC. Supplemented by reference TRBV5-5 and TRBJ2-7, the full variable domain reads DAGVTQSPTHLIKTRGQQVTLRCSPISGHKSVSWYQQVLGQGPQFIFQYYEKEERGRGNFPDRFSARQFPNYSSELNVNALLLGDSALYLCASSMVAGVGSYEQYFGPGTRLTVT.

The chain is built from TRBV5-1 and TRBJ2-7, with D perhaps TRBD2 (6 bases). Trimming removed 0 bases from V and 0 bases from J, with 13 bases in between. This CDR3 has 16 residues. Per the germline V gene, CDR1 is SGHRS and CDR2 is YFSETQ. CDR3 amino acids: CASSLASGDLSYEQYF. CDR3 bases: TGCGCCAGCAGCTTGGCCTCGGGGGACCTCTCCTACGAGCAGTACTTC.

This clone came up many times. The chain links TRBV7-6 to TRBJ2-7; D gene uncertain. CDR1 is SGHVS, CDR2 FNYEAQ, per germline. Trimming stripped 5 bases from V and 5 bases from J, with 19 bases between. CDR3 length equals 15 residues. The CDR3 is CASSTPSGERNEQYF. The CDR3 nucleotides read TGTGCCAGCAGCACGCCCAGTGGGGAAAGGAACGAGCAGTACTTC.

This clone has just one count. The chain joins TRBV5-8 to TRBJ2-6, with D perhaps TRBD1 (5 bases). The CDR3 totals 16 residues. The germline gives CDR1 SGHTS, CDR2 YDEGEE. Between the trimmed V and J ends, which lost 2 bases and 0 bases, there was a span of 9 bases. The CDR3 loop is CASSLAGSSGANVLTF. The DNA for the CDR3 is TGTGCCAGCAGCTTAGCAGGGTCCTCTGGGGCCAACGTCCTGACTTTC. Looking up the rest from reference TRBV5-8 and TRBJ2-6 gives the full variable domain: EAGVTQSPTHLIKTRGQQATLRCSPISGHTSVYWYQQALGLGLQFLLWYDEGEERNRGNFPPRFSGRQFPNYSSELNVNALELEDSALYLCASSLAGSSGANVLTFGAGSRLTVL.

CDR3 nucleotide sequence: TGTGCCAGCAGCTCCCTCCAGTTGAGGGGGAACACTGAAGCTTTCTTT. Translated: CASSSLQLRGNTEAFF. This sequence joins TRBV7-9 and TRBJ1-1, with D possibly TRBD1 on 5 matching bases. This CDR3 is 16 amino acids long. Trimming pared 4 bases from V and 1 base from J, leaving 16 bases between. Germline loops: CDR1 SEHNR, CDR2 FQNEAQ (reference sequence).

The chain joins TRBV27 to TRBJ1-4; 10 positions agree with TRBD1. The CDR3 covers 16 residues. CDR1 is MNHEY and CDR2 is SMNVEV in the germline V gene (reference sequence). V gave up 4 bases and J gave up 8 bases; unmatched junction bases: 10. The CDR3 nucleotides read TGTGCCAGCAGTTCTTTGGAAAAGGACAGGGGGGAAAAACTGTTTTTT. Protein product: CASSSLEKDRGEKLFF. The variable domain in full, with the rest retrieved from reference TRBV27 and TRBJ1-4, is EAQVTQNPRYLITVTGKKLTVTCSQNMNHEYMSWYRQDPGLGLRQIYYSMNVEVTDKGDVPEGYKVSRKEKRNFPLILESPSPNQTSLYFCASSSLEKDRGEKLFFGSGTQLSVL.

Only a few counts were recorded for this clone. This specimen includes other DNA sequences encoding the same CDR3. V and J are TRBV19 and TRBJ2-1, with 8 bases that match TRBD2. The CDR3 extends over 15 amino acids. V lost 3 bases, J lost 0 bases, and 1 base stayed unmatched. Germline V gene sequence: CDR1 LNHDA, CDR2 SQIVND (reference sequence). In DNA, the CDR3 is TGTGCCAGTAGTATGAGCGGGAGCTCCTACAATGAGCAGTTCTTC. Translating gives CASSMSGSSYNEQFF.

The CDR3 coding sequence is TGTGCCAGCATTCCTCAGCCCGGCAGCGGCCGCGACTTGGATGGCTACACCTTC. This gives the protein CASIPQPGSGRDLDGYTF. The chain carries TRBV27 and TRBJ1-2; D unresolved. The CDR3 runs 18 residues. The germline V and J ends were trimmed by 7 bases and 6 bases, with 30 bases remaining between them. Germline assignment: CDR1 MNHEY and CDR2 SMNVEV (reference sequence).

The CDR3 nucleotides are TGTGCCAGTAGCGAGGGACAGCTCATGAACACTGAAGCTTTCTTT. Translation gives CASSEGQLMNTEAFF. This sequence joins TRBV19 and TRBJ1-1; 7 bases match TRBD1. The J segment lost 0 bases and the V segment lost 6 bases, leaving 7 bases of the junction unmatched. This CDR3 has 15 residues. The V gene's germline CDR1 is LNHDA and CDR2 SQIVND (reference sequence).

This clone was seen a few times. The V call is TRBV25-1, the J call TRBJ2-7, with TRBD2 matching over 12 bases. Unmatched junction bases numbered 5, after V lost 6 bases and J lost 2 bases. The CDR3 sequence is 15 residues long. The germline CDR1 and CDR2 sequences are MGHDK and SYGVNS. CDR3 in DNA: TGTGCCAGCAGCGGACTAGCGGGGAACCCCTACGAGCAGTACTTC. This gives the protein CASSGLAGNPYEQYF.

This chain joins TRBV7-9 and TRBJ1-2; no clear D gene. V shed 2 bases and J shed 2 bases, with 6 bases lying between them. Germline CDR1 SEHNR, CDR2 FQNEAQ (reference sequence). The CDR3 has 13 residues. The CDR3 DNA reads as TGTGCCAGCAGCTTATCGAACAACTATGGCTACACCTTC. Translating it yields CASSLSNNYGYTF.

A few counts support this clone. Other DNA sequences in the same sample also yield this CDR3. CDR3 sequence: CASSLGEINQPQHF. The DNA of the CDR3 is TGTGCCAGCAGCTTGGGGGAAATAAATCAGCCCCAGCATTTT. The chain is built from TRBV5-5 and TRBJ1-5; D gene uncertain. V dropped 0 bases and J dropped 4 bases, with 8 bases sitting between them. This CDR3 is built from 14 residues. Germline V CDR1 and CDR2: SGHKS, YYEKEE (reference sequence).

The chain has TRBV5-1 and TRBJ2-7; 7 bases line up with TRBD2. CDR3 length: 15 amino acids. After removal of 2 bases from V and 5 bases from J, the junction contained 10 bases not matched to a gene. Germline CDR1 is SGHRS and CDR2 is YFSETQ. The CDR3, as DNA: TGCGCCAGCAGCTTCGACGGGGGGAGCATCAACGAGCAGTACTTC. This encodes CASSFDGGSINEQYF.

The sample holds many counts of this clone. The CDR3: CASSSTGLAGGGGETQYF. CDR3 DNA: TGTGCCAGCAGCTCTACGGGACTAGCGGGAGGAGGGGGAGAGACCCAGTACTTC. The chain carries TRBV7-6 and TRBJ2-5; 15 nucleotides align to TRBD2. CDR3 length: 18 amino acids. Germline V gene lookup returns CDR1 SGHVS and CDR2 FNYEAQ. V gave up 4 bases and J gave up 4 bases; unmatched junction bases: 10. The variable domain in full, with the rest retrieved from reference TRBV7-6 and TRBJ2-5, is GAGVSQSPRYKVTKRGQDVALRCDPISGHVSLYWYRQALGQGPEFLTYFNYEAQQDKSGLPNDRFSAERPEGSISTLTIQRTEQRDSAMYRCASSSTGLAGGGGETQYFGPGTRLLVL.

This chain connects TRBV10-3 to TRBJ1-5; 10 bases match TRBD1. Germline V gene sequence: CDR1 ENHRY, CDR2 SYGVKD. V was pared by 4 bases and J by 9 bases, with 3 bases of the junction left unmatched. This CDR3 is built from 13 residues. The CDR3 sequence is CAISGQGAGPQHF. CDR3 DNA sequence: TGTGCCATCAGTGGACAGGGGGCTGGGCCCCAGCATTTT.